Each of the 29 T cell receptor beta chains below was sequenced from the same sample in a study of shared clonotypes between healthy human individuals (TCRdb year 2020). Library preparation was by the immunoSEQ multiplex PCR assay. Drawn from immuneACCESS, this table holds only the in-frame rearrangements with V and J called that TCRdb kept. Clones are partly lost; checked studies trace under half to an unresolved V gene and leave the rest unexplained. Across this sample there are about 2.4 million clones, with more than 85% seen only once. 0.35% to 0.45% of the sample comes from the top ten. Sequencing input: naive CD4+ T cells from PBMCs. The sample's cell subset or site label is to be understood as: CD45RA+ positively selected. All receptors derive from a man aged 18 to 29 in good health. Some clones in this sample may be carry-over from other donors' samples.

The chain is built from TRBV5-1 and TRBJ1-3; D not certain. Germline lookup yields CDR1 SGHRS and CDR2 YFSETQ. The CDR3 has 15 residues. The V and J ends lost 4 bases and 0 bases respectively, with 11 bases between them. CDR3 in amino acids: CASSPEWSSGNTIYF. DNA for the CDR3: TGCGCCAGCAGCCCGGAGTGGAGCTCTGGAAACACCATATATTTT.

This clone occurred once. The rearrangement joins TRBV5-6 to TRBJ2-3; perhaps TRBD2 as D (5 bases). CDR1 SGHDT and CDR2 YYEEEE come from the germline V gene. The CDR3 loop spans 14 amino acids. V gave up 5 bases and J gave up 3 bases, with 13 bases separating them. CDR3 sequence: CASSSDTRTDTQYF. As DNA, the CDR3 is TGTGCCAGCAGTTCTGACACTAGGACAGATACGCAGTATTTT.

This chain joins TRBV11-3 and TRBJ2-5; no firm D call. This CDR3 comprises 13 residues. Germline values: CDR1 SGHNT, CDR2 YENEEA. V lost 2 bases, J lost 3 bases, and 7 bases lay in between. The CDR3: CASSLNSKETQYF. The DNA of the CDR3 is TGTGCCAGCAGCTTAAACAGCAAAGAGACCCAGTACTTC.

This chain connects TRBV19 to TRBJ1-2; D remains ambiguous. The V gene lost 5 bases and the J gene lost 8 bases, with 9 bases spanning the gap. The CDR3 covers 11 residues. Germline CDR1 and CDR2: LNHDA and SQIVND (reference sequence). The CDR3 reads CASSSREGYTF. Here the CDR3 DNA reads TGTGCCAGTAGTTCCCGGGAGGGCTACACCTTC.

V usage is TRBV6-5 and J usage is TRBJ1-2; D is possibly TRBD1 (5 bases). This CDR3 is 13 amino acids long. V was pared by 6 bases and J by 9 bases, with 17 bases between. In germline, CDR1 is MNHEY, CDR2 SVGAGI. The CDR3 reads CASRLQPGLSYTF. As DNA, the CDR3 is TGTGCCAGCAGGCTCCAACCGGGACTCAGCTACACCTTC.

V usage is TRBV27 and J usage is TRBJ1-5, with D unresolved. CDR3 size: 17 residues. V was cut by 11 bases and J by 6 bases, with 29 bases left in between. CDR1 and CDR2 from the germline V gene are MNHEY and SMNVEV (reference sequence). CDR3: CAGLRGGEGGLGQPQHF. The DNA of the CDR3 is TGTGCCGGTCTGCGAGGTGGGGAGGGTGGTTTGGGTCAGCCCCAGCATTTT.

The chain joins TRBV28 to TRBJ1-2, with 7 bases identical to TRBD1. CDR3 size: 13 residues. Germline CDR1 MDHEN, CDR2 SYDVKM. Unmatched junction bases numbered 5, after V lost 5 bases and J lost 5 bases. In DNA, the CDR3 is TGTGCCAGCAGTCCGACAGGGAGGTATGGCTACACCTTC. This codes for CASSPTGRYGYTF.

V is TRBV11-2 and J is TRBJ1-3; the D is unclear. Germline V gene sequence: CDR1 SGHAT, CDR2 FQNNGV. Trimming stripped 3 bases from V and 0 bases from J, with 9 bases between. The length of the CDR3 is 15 residues. CDR3 protein: CASSFGRISGNTIYF. The CDR3 DNA is TGTGCCAGCAGCTTTGGGCGGATCTCTGGAAACACCATATATTTT.

The chain combines TRBV28 with TRBJ2-7; TRBD1 is a possible D gene (6 bases). The CDR3 length is 16 residues. V dropped 4 bases and J dropped 1 base, with 17 bases sitting between them. The germline gives CDR1 MDHEN, CDR2 SYDVKM. CDR3 loop: CASSWQTGSVSYEQYF. The CDR3 coding sequence is TGTGCCAGCAGTTGGCAAACAGGGAGTGTTTCCTACGAGCAGTACTTC.

This clone was seen a single time. The V and J genes are TRBV2 and TRBJ2-3; D is ambiguous. V was pared by 1 base and J by 7 bases, with 6 bases between. The CDR3 is 12 residues long. In germline, CDR1 is SNHLY, CDR2 FYNNEI. CDR3 bases: TGTGCCAGCAGTGAAGAGGGATATACGCAGTATTTT. Its protein is CASSEEGYTQYF.

The rearrangement uses TRBV7-6 and TRBJ2-2; D may be TRBD1 (5 bases). The CDR3 has 15 amino acids. In germline, CDR1 is SGHVS, CDR2 FNYEAQ. Deletions cut 3 bases from V and 3 bases from J, with 11 bases between. For the CDR3, the DNA is TGTGCCAGCAGCTTCATCAGGGCCGACACCGGGGAGCTGTTTTTT. This translates into CASSFIRADTGELFF.

As DNA, the CDR3 is TGTGCCACCGAAGCCGCTGGAAACACCATATATTTT. Protein: CATEAAGNTIYF. The J gene is TRBJ1-3, the V gene TRBV10-3; D gene uncertain. V was pared by 10 bases and J by 2 bases, with 9 bases between. Germline V gene data show CDR1 as ENHRY and CDR2 as SYGVKD. The CDR3 extends over 12 amino acids.

The rearrangement links TRBV10-3 to TRBJ1-3, with D unresolved. Germline V lookup: CDR1 ENHRY, CDR2 SYGVKD. V lost 9 bases to trimming and J lost 4 bases, with 10 bases between them. This CDR3 is built from 12 residues. This chain's CDR3 is CAMSGDGNTIYF. CDR3 DNA: TGTGCCATGTCGGGCGACGGAAACACCATATATTTT.

This chain connects TRBV29-1 to TRBJ2-3, with no clear D. CDR3 length: 11 residues. Per the germline V gene, CDR1 is SQVTM and CDR2 is ANQGSEA. Between the trimmed V and J ends, which lost 7 bases and 6 bases, there was a span of 11 bases. The CDR3 reads CSADNGDTQYF. As DNA, the CDR3 is TGCAGCGCTGACAATGGGGATACGCAGTATTTT.

The chain has TRBV5-6 and TRBJ2-3; 7 nucleotides line up with TRBD2. The CDR3 runs 15 residues. Germline V gene lookup returns CDR1 SGHDT and CDR2 YYEEEE. V lost 5 bases and J lost 0; bases outside the gene matches: 6. CDR3 amino acids: CASRKSGTSTDTQYF. CDR3 DNA: TGTGCCAGCAGAAAAAGCGGGACCAGCACAGATACGCAGTATTTT.

The chain is built from TRBV2 and TRBJ2-7; the D gene is possibly TRBD1 (6 bases). The V gene lost 0 bases and the J gene lost 3 bases, with 9 bases spanning the gap. The CDR3 loop spans 14 amino acids. Germline-derived CDR1 and CDR2 are SNHLY and FYNNEI. The DNA for the CDR3 is TGTGCCAGCAGTGAAGCATCAGGGGACTACGAGCAGTACTTC. Protein sequence: CASSEASGDYEQYF.

The chain carries TRBV21-1 and TRBJ1-1. TRBV21-1 is a pseudogene locus. The CDR3 is 13 amino acids. CDR3 sequence reads: CASSSPLNTEAFF. The CDR3 DNA is TGTGCCAGCAGCAGCCCCCTGAACACTGAAGCTTTCTTT.

The J gene is TRBJ1-2, the V gene TRBV25-1; 10 positions match TRBD1. CDR1 and CDR2 from the germline V gene are MGHDK and SYGVNS. The CDR3 loop spans 17 amino acids. V dropped 2 bases and J dropped 6; count of bases not matched to a gene: 12. The CDR3 DNA is TGTGCCAGCAGTGAACCCTCCCGGACAGGGGGTGTTCATGGCTACACCTTC. Translation gives CASSEPSRTGGVHGYTF.

The genes are TRBV5-1 and TRBJ2-3; 10 bases match TRBD2. This CDR3 contains 18 residues. V dropped 4 bases and J dropped 4; count of bases not matched to a gene: 15. Germline V gene lookup returns CDR1 SGHRS and CDR2 YFSETQ. CDR3 coding DNA: TGCGCCAGCAGCGTGCTGAGGGACAGCGGGAGGGCCCCAGATACGCAGTATTTT. It encodes CASSVLRDSGRAPDTQYF. Drawing the rest from reference TRBV5-1 and TRBJ2-3, the complete variable domain is KAGVTQTPRYLIKTRGQQVTLSCSPISGHRSVSWYQQTPGQGLQFLFEYFSETQRNKGNFPGRFSGRQFSNSRSEMNVSTLELGDSALYLCASSVLRDSGRAPDTQYFGPGTRLTVL.

The genes are TRBV5-1 and TRBJ2-5, with D tentatively TRBD2 (5 bases). The CDR3 is 15 amino acids. Trimming removed 7 bases from V and 1 base from J, with 17 bases in between. Per germline, CDR1 SGHRS and CDR2 YFSETQ. In nucleotides, the CDR3 is TGCGCCAGCGGAGGTAGTCCGGGCGGCCAAGAGACCCAGTACTTC. Its protein is CASGGSPGGQETQYF.

The chain carries TRBV5-6 and TRBJ2-7; D ambiguous. CDR3 length: 14 amino acids. The ends were cut back, 5 bases at V and 0 bases at J, with 12 bases in the middle. CDR1 is SGHDT, CDR2 YYEEEE, per germline. The CDR3 coding sequence is TGTGCCAGCAGTAATATGGCCTCCTCCTACGAGCAGTACTTC. Protein product: CASSNMASSYEQYF.

This sequence joins TRBV9 and TRBJ1-6; no clear D. Germline V lookup: CDR1 SGDLS, CDR2 YYNGEE. The CDR3 totals 16 residues. V was shortened by 0 bases and J by 5 bases, with 12 bases between the two germline ends. The CDR3 here is CASSVGGFIDNSPLHF. CDR3 bases: TGTGCCAGCAGCGTAGGGGGATTCATAGATAATTCACCCCTCCACTTT.

V is TRBV5-6 and J is TRBJ2-5; TRBD1 or TRBD2 may be the D gene (5 bases each). Trimming stripped 4 bases from V and 4 bases from J, with 17 bases between. There are 15 residues in the CDR3. Looked up from germline, CDR1 is SGHDT and CDR2 is YYEEEE. DNA of the CDR3: TGTGCCAGCAGCGCCATAGGGACCCTGAGAGAGACCCAGTACTTC. Protein sequence: CASSAIGTLRETQYF.

CDR3 nucleotide sequence: TGTGCCAGCAGTGAAGCGTTGTCACGCCAAGGGAGAGCTTTCTTT. This encodes CASSEALSRQGRAFF. The chain carries TRBV6-1 and TRBJ1-1; D uncertain. The CDR3 runs 15 residues. CDR1 is MNHNS and CDR2 is SASEGT in the germline V gene. The ends were cut back, 0 bases at V and 10 bases at J, with 18 bases in the middle.

This chain links TRBV28 with TRBJ1-2, with D unresolved. V was pared by 6 bases and J by 5 bases, with 10 bases between. The CDR3 loop spans 12 amino acids. In germline, CDR1 is MDHEN, CDR2 SYDVKM. CDR3 protein: CASRSRGYGYTF. The CDR3 DNA is TGTGCCAGCAGATCCCGGGGATATGGCTACACCTTC.

As regards this clone: This CDR3 is also generated by other DNA sequences in the sample. The gene calls are TRBV6-5 and TRBJ2-5, with a tentative D call TRBD1 (6 bases). The CDR3 sequence is 15 residues long. The V end lost 3 bases, the J end lost 2 bases, and 13 bases lay between the germline ends. Germline CDR1 reads MNHEY; CDR2 reads SVGAGI. CDR3 bases: TGTGCCAGCAGTTATCTCGGACAGTCTCAAGAGACCCAGTACTTC. It yields the protein CASSYLGQSQETQYF.

The V call is TRBV4-2, the J call TRBJ1-2; D is perhaps TRBD1 (5 bases). Germline V gene sequence: CDR1 LGHNA, CDR2 YNFKEQ. V gave up 1 base and J gave up 2 bases, with 8 bases separating them. The CDR3 has 14 residues. This CDR3 reads CASSQVDSNYGYTF. The CDR3 DNA follows: TGTGCCAGCAGCCAAGTTGACAGCAACTATGGCTACACCTTC.

This rearrangement joins TRBV7-9 to TRBJ1-4; no firm D call. V dropped 3 bases and J dropped 3 bases, with 11 bases sitting between them. Germline CDR1 reads SEHNR; CDR2 reads FQNEAQ (reference sequence). The CDR3 has 15 residues. CDR3 region: CASSFPASPNEKLFF. CDR3 bases: TGTGCCAGCAGCTTCCCGGCCTCCCCTAATGAAAAACTGTTTTTT.

The CDR3 coding sequence is TGTGCCAGTAGCCAGGGTCGGAGCACAGATACGCAGTATTTT. The encoded protein is CASSQGRSTDTQYF. This chain connects TRBV19 to TRBJ2-3; D is possibly TRBD1 (5 bases). The germline V gene has CDR1 LNHDA and CDR2 SQIVND (reference sequence). Between the trimmed V and J ends, which lost 6 bases and 0 bases, there was a span of 10 bases. The CDR3 totals 14 residues. Variable domain in full (rest from reference TRBV19 and TRBJ2-3): DGGITQSPKYLFRKEGQNVTLSCEQNLNHDAMYWYRQDPGQGLRLIYYSQIVNDFQKGDIAEGYSVSREKKESFPLTVTSAQKNPTAFYLCASSQGRSTDTQYFGPGTRLTVL.